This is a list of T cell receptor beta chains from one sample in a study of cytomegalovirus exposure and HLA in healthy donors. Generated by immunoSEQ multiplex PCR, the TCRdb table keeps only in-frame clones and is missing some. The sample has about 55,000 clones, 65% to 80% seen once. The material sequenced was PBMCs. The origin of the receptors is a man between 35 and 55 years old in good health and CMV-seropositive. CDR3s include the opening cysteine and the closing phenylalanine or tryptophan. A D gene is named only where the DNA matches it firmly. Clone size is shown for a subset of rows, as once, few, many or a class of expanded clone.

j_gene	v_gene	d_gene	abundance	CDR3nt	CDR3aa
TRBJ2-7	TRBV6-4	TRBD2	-	TGTGCCAGCAGTGAATTTGCTGGACTAGCGGGGAGCGAGCAGTACTTC	CASSEFAGLAGSEQYF
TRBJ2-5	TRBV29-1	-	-	TGCAGCGCCGGGAGCGGTGAGACCCAGTACTTC	CSAGSGETQYF
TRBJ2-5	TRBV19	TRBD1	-	TGTGCCAGTAGTGGACCCGGGACAGGGAAGGGGGAGACCCAGTACTTC	CASSGPGTGKGETQYF
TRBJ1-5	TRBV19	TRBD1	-	TGTGCCACTAGGGGTCGACAGGGTGTAGTCAATCAGCCCCAGCATTTT	CATRGRQGVVNQPQHF
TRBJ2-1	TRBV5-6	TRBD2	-	TGTGCCAGCAGCTTGGTAGGGGGACTAGACAGCAATGAGCAGTTCTTC	CASSLVGGLDSNEQFF
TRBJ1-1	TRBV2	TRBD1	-	TGTGCCAGCAGAGGGACAGGGGTAACTGAAGCTTTCTTT	CASRGTGVTEAFF
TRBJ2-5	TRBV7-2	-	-	TGTGCCAGCACCCTAGGGGTACAAGAGACCCAGTACTTC	CASTLGVQETQYF
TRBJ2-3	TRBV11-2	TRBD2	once	TGTGCCAGCAGCTCCGGACTAGCGGGGGGGCCAGGAGATACGCAGTATTTT	CASSSGLAGGPGDTQYF
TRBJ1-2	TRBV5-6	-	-	TGTGCCAGCAGCTTGGCCAGCGCCTCTGGCTACACCTTC	CASSLASASGYTF
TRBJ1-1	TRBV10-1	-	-	TGCGCCAGCAGTCGTAATGCGGGTATGAACACTGAAGCTTTCTTT	CASSRNAGMNTEAFF
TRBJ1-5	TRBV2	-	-	TGTGCCAGCACCCGACAGAATAGCAATCAGCCCCAGCATTTT	CASTRQNSNQPQHF
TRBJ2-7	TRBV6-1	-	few	TGTGCCAGCAGTGAAGCATACAGGGTAGGGGAGCAGTACTTC	CASSEAYRVGEQYF
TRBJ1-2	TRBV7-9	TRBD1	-	TGTGCCAGCAGCTCAGGGGACAGGGACGATCCCCCTGGGGGCTACACCTTC	CASSSGDRDDPPGGYTF
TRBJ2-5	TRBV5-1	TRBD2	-	TGCGCCAGCAGCTTGGCCGCGGGGGAAGAGACCCAGTACTTC	CASSLAAGEETQYF
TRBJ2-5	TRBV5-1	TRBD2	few	TGCGCCAGCAGCGTGATTCCCTCGAGCGGGGGGGAGACCCAGTACTTC	CASSVIPSSGGETQYF
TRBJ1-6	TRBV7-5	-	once	TGTGTCAGAAGCTTAGAGCAATCAGGCTCCTATAATTCACCCCTCCACTTT	CVRSLEQSGSYNSPLHF
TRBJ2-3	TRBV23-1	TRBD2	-	TGCGCCAGCAGTCTTCGGCTAGCGGGGGGAAGTACAGATACGCAGTATTTT	CASSLRLAGGSTDTQYF
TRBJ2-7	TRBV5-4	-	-	TGTGCCAGCAGCTCCGATCTAGCGACCTCCGCCGAGCAGTACTTC	CASSSDLATSAEQYF
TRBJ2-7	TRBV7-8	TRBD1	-	TGTGCCAGCAGCGTTGACAGGGTTGACGAGCAGTACTTC	CASSVDRVDEQYF
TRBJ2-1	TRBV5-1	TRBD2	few	TGCGCGACATCCCCCGGGACTAGCGGGCCCCTCAGCTCCTACAATGAGCAGTTCTTC	CATSPGTSGPLSSYNEQFF
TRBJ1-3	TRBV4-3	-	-	TGCGCCAGCAGCCAAGATCAGGATAACTCTGGAAACACCATATATTTT	CASSQDQDNSGNTIYF
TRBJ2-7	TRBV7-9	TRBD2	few	TGTGCCAGCAGCCCCGGGACTAGCGGGACCTACGAGCAGTACTTC	CASSPGTSGTYEQYF
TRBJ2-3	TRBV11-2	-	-	TGTGCCAGCAGCATGCTAGGTGGCACAGATACGCAGTATTTT	CASSMLGGTDTQYF
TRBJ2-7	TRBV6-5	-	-	TGTGCCAGCAGCAACAGGAATTTGGGCTACGAGCAGTACTTC	CASSNRNLGYEQYF
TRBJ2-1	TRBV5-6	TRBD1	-	TGTGCCAGCAGCACTGGGACAGGGACACACAATGAGCAGTTCTTC	CASSTGTGTHNEQFF
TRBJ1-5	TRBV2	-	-	TGTGCCAGCTCCAGGGGTCTTAGCAATCAGCCCCAGCATTTT	CASSRGLSNQPQHF
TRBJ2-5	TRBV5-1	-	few	TGCGCCAGCAGCTTGAGCCTAGCCGGGTCTGCAGAGACCCAGTACTTC	CASSLSLAGSAETQYF
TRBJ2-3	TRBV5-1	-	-	TGCGCCAGCAGCGTTTCCGACTCAACAGATACGCAGTATTTT	CASSVSDSTDTQYF
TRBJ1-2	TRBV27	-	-	TGTGCCAGCAGTTTATCTGTTCCGGGGTACTATGGCTACACCTTC	CASSLSVPGYYGYTF
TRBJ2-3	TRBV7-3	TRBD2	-	TGTGCCAGCAGCTTAGGGGCTAGCGGGGGGATCACAGATACGCAGTATTTT	CASSLGASGGITDTQYF
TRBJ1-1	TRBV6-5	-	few	TGTGCCAGCAGTTACTCATCTGGGGAGGACACTGAAGCTTTCTTT	CASSYSSGEDTEAFF
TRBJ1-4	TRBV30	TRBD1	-	TGTGCCTACACAGGGGGACGAGAAAAACTGTTTTTT	CAYTGGREKLFF
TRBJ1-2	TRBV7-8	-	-	TGTGCCAGCAGCGCCACAGTTCAGGGATACTATGGCTACACCTTC	CASSATVQGYYGYTF
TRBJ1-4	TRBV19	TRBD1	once	TGTGCCAGTAGTCCTCGACAGGGAGAAAAACTGTTTTTT	CASSPRQGEKLFF
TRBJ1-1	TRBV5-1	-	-	TGCGCCAGCAGCTTGGGGCCGGGACTGGTTGAAGCTTTCTTT	CASSLGPGLVEAFF
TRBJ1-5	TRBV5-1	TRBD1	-	TGCGCCAGCAGCCCAACCACAGGGGGCGGCAATCAGCCCCAGCATTTT	CASSPTTGGGNQPQHF
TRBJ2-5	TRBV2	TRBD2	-	TGTGCCAGCAGTCCCCGGACTAGCGGTTCGACCCAGTACTTC	CASSPRTSGSTQYF
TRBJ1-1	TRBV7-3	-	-	TGTGCCAGCAGCTTAAACCAGGGGTCCACTGAAGCTTTCTTT	CASSLNQGSTEAFF
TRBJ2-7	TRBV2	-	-	TGTGCCAGCACCCTCCGACTAGATGTGCAGTACTTC	CASTLRLDVQYF
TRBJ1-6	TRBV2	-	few	TGTGCCAGCAGACGACAGGACTTCTCCTATAATTCACCCCTCCACTTT	CASRRQDFSYNSPLHF
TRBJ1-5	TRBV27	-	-	TGTGCCAGCAGTTTATCCACAAGAAGTATGCAGCCCCAGCATTTT	CASSLSTRSMQPQHF
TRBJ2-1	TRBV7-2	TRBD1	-	TGTGCCAGCAGCTTCGACAGGGCTAATGAGCAGTTCTTC	CASSFDRANEQFF
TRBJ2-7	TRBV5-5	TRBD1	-	TGTGCCAGCAGCTTCGGACAGGGGACCGAGCAGTACTTC	CASSFGQGTEQYF
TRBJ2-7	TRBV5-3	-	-	TGTGCCAGTGCTGTCAGTTATCTCTACGAGCAGTACTTC	CASAVSYLYEQYF
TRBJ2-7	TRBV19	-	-	TGTGCCAGTAGTGGGGGGTATGTTGGGTACGAGCAGTACTTC	CASSGGYVGYEQYF
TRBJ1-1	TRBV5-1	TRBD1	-	TGCGCCAGCAGCTTGACGGCAGGGGGAAAGAACACTGAAGCTTTCTTT	CASSLTAGGKNTEAFF
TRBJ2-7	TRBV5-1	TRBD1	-	TGCGCCAGCAGCTCCGGGGAGACAGGGGGTATAGGCGAGCAGTACTTC	CASSSGETGGIGEQYF
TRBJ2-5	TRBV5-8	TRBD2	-	TGTGCCAGCAGTCCCGGGACTAGCGGGGCCAAAGAGACCCAGTACTTC	CASSPGTSGAKETQYF
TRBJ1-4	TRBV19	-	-	TGTGCCAGTAGTGGCCAAGGAGTTGAAAAACTGTTTTTT	CASSGQGVEKLFF
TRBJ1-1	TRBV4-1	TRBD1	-	TGCGCCAGCAGCCAAGGACAGGGCATCCACACTGAAGCTTTCTTT	CASSQGQGIHTEAFF
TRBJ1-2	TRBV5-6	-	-	TGTGCCAGCAGCTTTCGACAGTCCTATGGCTACACCTTC	CASSFRQSYGYTF
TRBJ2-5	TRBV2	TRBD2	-	TGTGCCAGCAGTGAAGGTCTGACTAGCGGGGGGGCCAGGGAGACCCAGTACTTC	CASSEGLTSGGARETQYF
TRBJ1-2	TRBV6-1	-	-	TGTGCCAGCAGTGGTAGCTCACCTCGGGGGTACACCTTC	CASSGSSPRGYTF
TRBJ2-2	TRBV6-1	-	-	TGTGCCAGCATCCTCGAGTCTGACACCGGGGAGCTGTTTTTT	CASILESDTGELFF
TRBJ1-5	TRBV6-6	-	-	TGTGCCAGCAGTCTAGTTCCCCTGGGTCGGGATCAGCCCCAGCATTTT	CASSLVPLGRDQPQHF
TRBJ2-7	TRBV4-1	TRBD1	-	TGCGCCAGCAGCCGAGGACAGGGTTCGAGCGAGCAGTACTTC	CASSRGQGSSEQYF
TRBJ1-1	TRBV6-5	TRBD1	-	TGTGCCAGCTCTTGGGACAGAAACACTGAAGCTTTCTTT	CASSWDRNTEAFF